Listed below are T cell receptor beta chains from one sample, sequenced in a study of T cell responses to AZD1222 COVID-19 vaccine. Libraries were prepared by immunoSEQ multiplex PCR; TCRdb keeps only in-frame clonotypes and omits some of them. The sample contains roughly 120,000 clones, approximately 90% of which appear only once. The sample was peripheral blood, taken 28 days after the second AZD1222 dose. These receptors came from an adult who received the AZD1222 COVID-19 vaccine. The CDR3 runs from the conserved cysteine through the conserved F or W. The order of the fields is D gene, CDR3 length, clone size, V gene, J gene, CDR3 protein, CDR3 DNA. D genes are given only for firm matches. Size is stated for part of the rows, as once, few or many counts, or as a class when the clone is expanded.

-	15	once	TRBV6-5	TRBJ2-7	CASSYVAGPNYEQYF	TGTGCCAGCAGTTACGTGGCAGGGCCCAACTACGAGCAGTACTTC
-	13	-	TRBV7-2	TRBJ1-1	CASSFTVNTEAFF	TGTGCCAGCAGCTTTACAGTGAACACTGAAGCTTTCTTT
-	14	-	TRBV28	TRBJ1-2	CASSLGRSDYGYTF	TGTGCCAGCAGTTTGGGCAGATCGGACTATGGCTACACCTTC
TRBD1	11	-	TRBV3-1/TRBV3-2	TRBJ2-1	CASSYGQGTFF	TGTGCCAGCAGTTATGGACAGGGGACGTTCTTC
TRBD2	16	-	TRBV6-5	TRBJ2-2	CASSYSASGFTGELFF	TGTGCCAGCAGTTACTCAGCTAGCGGCTTCACCGGGGAGCTGTTTTTT
-	13	few	TRBV6-5	TRBJ1-1	CASSAREATEAFF	TGTGCCAGCAGCGCACGGGAGGCCACTGAAGCTTTCTTT
TRBD1	16	-	TRBV5-6	TRBJ2-7	CASSRGGQGGHYEQYF	TGTGCCAGCAGCCGTGGAGGACAGGGGGGACACTACGAGCAGTACTTC
-	18	-	TRBV3-1/TRBV3-2	TRBJ1-5	CASSRSWGAGRGNQPQHF	TGTGCCAGCAGCCGCTCTTGGGGCGCGGGCCGGGGCAATCAGCCCCAGCATTTT
-	13	-	TRBV27	TRBJ1-2	CASSSGLPWGYTF	TGTGCCAGCAGTTCAGGACTGCCTTGGGGCTACACCTTC
-	15	-	TRBV27	TRBJ2-1	CASNSDRGLYNEQFF	TGTGCCAGCAATTCGGACAGAGGATTATACAATGAGCAGTTCTTC
TRBD1	14	-	TRBV19	TRBJ2-1	CASTRQGGYGEQFF	TGTGCCAGCACCCGACAGGGCGGCTATGGTGAGCAGTTCTTC
TRBD2	15	-	TRBV6-5	TRBJ2-2	CASVRRGGTQGELFF	TGTGCCAGTGTTCGGCGGGGGGGTACCCAGGGGGAGCTGTTTTTT
-	14	-	TRBV19	TRBJ2-1	CASSIVNGGNEQFF	TGTGCCAGTAGTATTGTAAATGGAGGAAATGAGCAGTTCTTC
TRBD1	15	-	TRBV28	TRBJ1-5	CASSSRDRGNQPQHF	TGTGCCAGCAGCAGCCGGGACAGGGGAAATCAGCCCCAGCATTTT
-	13	-	TRBV4-2	TRBJ2-1	CASSQRPYNEQFF	TGTGCCAGCAGCCAAAGACCTTACAATGAGCAGTTCTTC